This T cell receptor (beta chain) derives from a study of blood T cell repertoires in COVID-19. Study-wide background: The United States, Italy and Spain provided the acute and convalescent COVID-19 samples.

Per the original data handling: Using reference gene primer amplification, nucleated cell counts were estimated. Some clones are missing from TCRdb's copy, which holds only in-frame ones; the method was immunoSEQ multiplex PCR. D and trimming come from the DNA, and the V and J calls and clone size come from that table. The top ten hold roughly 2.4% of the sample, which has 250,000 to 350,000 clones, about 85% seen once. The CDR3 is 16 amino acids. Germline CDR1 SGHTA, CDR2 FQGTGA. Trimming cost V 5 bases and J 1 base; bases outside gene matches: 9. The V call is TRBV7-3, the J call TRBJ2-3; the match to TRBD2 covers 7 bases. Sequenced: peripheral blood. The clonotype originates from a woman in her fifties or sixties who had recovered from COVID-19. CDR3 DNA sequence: TGTGCCAGCAGCCTCGGACTAGGCGGGGGCACAGATACGCAGTATTTT. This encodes CASSLGLGGGTDTQYF.